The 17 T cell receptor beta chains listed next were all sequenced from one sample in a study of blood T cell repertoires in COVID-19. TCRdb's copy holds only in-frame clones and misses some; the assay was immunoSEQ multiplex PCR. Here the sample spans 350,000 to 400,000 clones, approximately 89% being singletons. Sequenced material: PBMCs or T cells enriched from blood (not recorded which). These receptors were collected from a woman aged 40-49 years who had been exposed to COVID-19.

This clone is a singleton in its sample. The CDR3 nucleotides read TGCAGCGTTGAATCGTGGGACAGTCCGTGGGGCTCCTACAATGAGCAGTTCTTC. It yields the protein CSVESWDSPWGSYNEQFF. The rearrangement links TRBV29-1 to TRBJ2-1; 7 bases are shared with TRBD1. Germline lookup yields CDR1 SQVTM and CDR2 ANQGSEA. CDR3 length equals 18 residues. The V and J ends lost 2 bases and 0 bases, in that order; junction bases with no gene match: 13.

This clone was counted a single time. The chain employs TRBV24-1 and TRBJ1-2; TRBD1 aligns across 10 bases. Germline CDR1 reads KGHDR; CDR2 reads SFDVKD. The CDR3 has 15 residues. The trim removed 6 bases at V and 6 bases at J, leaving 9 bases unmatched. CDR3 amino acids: CATSLPGTGVDGYTF. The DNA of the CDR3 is TGTGCCACCAGTCTACCCGGGACAGGGGTTGATGGCTACACCTTC.

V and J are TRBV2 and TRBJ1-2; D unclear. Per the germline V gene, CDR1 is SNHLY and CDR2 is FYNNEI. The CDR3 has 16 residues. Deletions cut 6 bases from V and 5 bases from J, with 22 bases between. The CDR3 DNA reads TGTGCCAGCAGCTTAAAACGCGGGAGGGTGACTTATGGCTACACCTTC. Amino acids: CASSLKRGRVTYGYTF.

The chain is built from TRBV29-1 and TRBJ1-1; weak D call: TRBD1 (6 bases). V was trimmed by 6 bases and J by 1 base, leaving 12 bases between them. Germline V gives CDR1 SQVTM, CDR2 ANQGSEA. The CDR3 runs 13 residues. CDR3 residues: CSVGALGNTEAFF. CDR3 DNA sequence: TGCAGCGTGGGGGCACTGGGGAACACTGAAGCTTTCTTT.

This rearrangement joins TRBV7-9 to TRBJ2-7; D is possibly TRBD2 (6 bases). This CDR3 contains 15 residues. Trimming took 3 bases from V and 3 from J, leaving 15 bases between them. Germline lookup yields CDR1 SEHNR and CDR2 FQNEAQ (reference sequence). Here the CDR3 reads CASSLISGGVYEQYF. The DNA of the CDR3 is TGTGCCAGCAGCTTGATTAGCGGCGGCGTCTACGAGCAGTACTTC.

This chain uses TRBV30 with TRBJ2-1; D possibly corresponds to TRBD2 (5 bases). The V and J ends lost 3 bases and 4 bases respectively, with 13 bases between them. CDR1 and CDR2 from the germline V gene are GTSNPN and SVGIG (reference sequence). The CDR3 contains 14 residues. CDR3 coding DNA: TGTGCCTGGAGCAAGGGAGACGGATACAATGAGCAGTTCTTC. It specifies CAWSKGDGYNEQFF.

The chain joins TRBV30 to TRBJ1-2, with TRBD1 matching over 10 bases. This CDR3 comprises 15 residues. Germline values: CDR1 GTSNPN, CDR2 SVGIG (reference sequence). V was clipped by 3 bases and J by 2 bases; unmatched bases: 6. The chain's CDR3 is CAWRPGTGVNYGYTF. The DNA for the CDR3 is TGTGCCTGGAGGCCCGGGACAGGGGTAAACTATGGCTACACCTTC.

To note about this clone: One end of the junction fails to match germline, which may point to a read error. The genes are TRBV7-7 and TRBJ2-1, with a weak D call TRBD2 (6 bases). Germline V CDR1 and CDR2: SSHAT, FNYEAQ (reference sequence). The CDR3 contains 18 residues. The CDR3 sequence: CASSPLPPSPGTANEQFF. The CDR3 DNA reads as TGTGCTAGCAGCCCCCTCCCGCCGAGCCCCGGGACTGCGAATGAGCAGTTCTTC.

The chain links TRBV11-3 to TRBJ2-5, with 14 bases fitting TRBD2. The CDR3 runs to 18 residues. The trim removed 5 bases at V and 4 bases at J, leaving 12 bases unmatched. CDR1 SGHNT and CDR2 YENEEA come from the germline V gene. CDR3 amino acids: CASSARLAGGPSGETQYF. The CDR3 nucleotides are TGTGCCAGCAGCGCTCGACTAGCGGGAGGGCCGAGCGGAGAGACCCAGTACTTC.

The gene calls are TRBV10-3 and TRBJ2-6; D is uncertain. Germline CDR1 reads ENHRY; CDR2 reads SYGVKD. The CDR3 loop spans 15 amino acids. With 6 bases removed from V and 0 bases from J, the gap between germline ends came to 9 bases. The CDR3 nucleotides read TGTGCCATCAGCATGTCCCACTCTGGGGCCAACGTCCTGACTTTC. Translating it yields CAISMSHSGANVLTF.

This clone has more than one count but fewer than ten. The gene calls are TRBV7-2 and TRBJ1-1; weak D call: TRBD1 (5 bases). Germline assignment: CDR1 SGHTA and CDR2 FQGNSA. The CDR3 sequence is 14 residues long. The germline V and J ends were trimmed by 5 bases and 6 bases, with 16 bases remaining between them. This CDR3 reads CASSPDGGTAEAFF. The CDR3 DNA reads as TGTGCCAGCAGCCCCGACGGGGGAACGGCTGAAGCTTTCTTT.

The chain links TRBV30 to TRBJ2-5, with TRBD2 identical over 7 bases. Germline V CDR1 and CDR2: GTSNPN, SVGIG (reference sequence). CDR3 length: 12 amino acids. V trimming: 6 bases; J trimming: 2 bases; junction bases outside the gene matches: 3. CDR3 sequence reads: CACRDYQETQYF. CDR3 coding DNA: TGTGCCTGCCGGGACTATCAAGAGACCCAGTACTTC.

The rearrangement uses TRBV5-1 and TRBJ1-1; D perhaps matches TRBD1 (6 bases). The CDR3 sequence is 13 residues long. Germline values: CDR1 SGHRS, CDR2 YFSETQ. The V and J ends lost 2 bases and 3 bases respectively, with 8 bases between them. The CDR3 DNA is TGCGCCAGCAGCTTAACAGGGTACACTGAAGCTTTCTTT. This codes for CASSLTGYTEAFF. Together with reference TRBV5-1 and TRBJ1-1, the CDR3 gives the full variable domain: KAGVTQTPRYLIKTRGQQVTLSCSPISGHRSVSWYQQTPGQGLQFLFEYFSETQRNKGNFPGRFSGRQFSNSRSEMNVSTLELGDSALYLCASSLTGYTEAFFGQGTRLTVV.

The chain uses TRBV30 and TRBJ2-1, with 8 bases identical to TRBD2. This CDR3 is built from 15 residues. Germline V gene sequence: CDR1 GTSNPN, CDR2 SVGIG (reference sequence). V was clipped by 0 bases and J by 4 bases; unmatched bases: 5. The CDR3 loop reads CAWSVAGVGYNEQFF. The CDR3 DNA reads TGTGCCTGGAGTGTAGCGGGAGTTGGTTACAATGAGCAGTTCTTC.

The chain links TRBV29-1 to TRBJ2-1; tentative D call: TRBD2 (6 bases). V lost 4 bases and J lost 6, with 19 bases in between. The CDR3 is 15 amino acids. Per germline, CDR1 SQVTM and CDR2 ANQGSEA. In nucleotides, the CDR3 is TGCAGCGTTGCCCTACTGGGGGGACCGGGCAATGAGCAGTTCTTC. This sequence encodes CSVALLGGPGNEQFF.

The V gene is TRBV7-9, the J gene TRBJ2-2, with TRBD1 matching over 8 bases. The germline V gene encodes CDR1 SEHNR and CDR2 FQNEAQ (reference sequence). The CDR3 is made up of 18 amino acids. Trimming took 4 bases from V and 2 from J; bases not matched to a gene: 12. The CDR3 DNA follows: TGTGCCAGCAGCTACCCCTTCCTCGGACAGGGCAACACCGGGGAGCTGTTTTTT. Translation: CASSYPFLGQGNTGELFF.

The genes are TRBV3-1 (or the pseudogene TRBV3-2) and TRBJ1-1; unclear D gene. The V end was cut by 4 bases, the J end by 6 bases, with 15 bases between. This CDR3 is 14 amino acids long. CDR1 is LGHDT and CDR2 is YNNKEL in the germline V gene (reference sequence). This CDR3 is CASSLSGSIAEAFF. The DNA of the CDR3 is TGTGCCAGCAGCCTAAGCGGGTCCATCGCTGAAGCTTTCTTT.